This T cell receptor beta chain was observed in a study of T cells in Graves' hyperthyroidism and ophthalmopathy. Study-level findings and limits: Blood also held most thyroid clonotypes expanded beyond 0.001.

The CDR3 is 14 residues long. Germline V gene data show CDR1 as DFQATT and CDR2 as SNEGSKA (reference sequence). V was clipped by 6 bases and J by 2 bases, with 17 bases between them. This clonotype was detected only a few times. Its antigen is not known. Subjects aged 18 to 65 presented with newly diagnosed hyperthyroidism of less than 2 months' duration. Amplification yielded TCR beta CDR3 regions, with RNA transcripts as the source. The TCR CDR3 first-round RT-PCR relied on the HTBI primer set. Using its own MiXCR run on the multiplex PCR reads, TCRdb lists one record per CDR3 protein. The sample has around 300,000 distinct CDR3 sequences; 14% are singletons.

V usage is TRBV20-1 and J usage is TRBJ2-7; perhaps D is TRBD1 or TRBD2 (5 bases each). The clonotype comes from a woman aged 25 to 39 with Graves' hyperthyroidism. Sequenced: blood. The DNA for the CDR3 is TGCAGTGCAGATCCGACCGGGACCACCTACGAGCAGTACTTC. It is translated as CSADPTGTTYEQYF.